This T cell receptor beta chain was observed in a study of blood T cell repertoires in COVID-19. Trimming left V 6 bases short and J 3 bases short, with 14 bases between. In germline, CDR1 is MNHEY, CDR2 SVGAGI. This CDR3 is built from 14 residues. Authors' data handling: Nucleated cell number was recorded as an estimate derived from reference gene primer amplification. Measured with immunoSEQ multiplex PCR; TCRdb has only the in-frame clones, and not every one. For V, J and clone size, that table is used; D and trimming come from the DNA. The sample has over 250,000 clones; 85% to 90% are singletons. Allocation to cohorts depended on clinical history reported by the participants. Among Cohort 3 donors, those recovered had two negative PCRs, clearance, or symptom resolution.

The gene calls are TRBV6-5 and TRBJ1-2; a possible D gene is TRBD1 (6 bases). This clonotype was sampled from a woman aged 55-69 years who had recovered from COVID-19. The sample comprised PBMCs or T cells enriched from blood (not recorded which). The CDR3 nucleotides are TGTGCCAGCAGCCCCGGGACACTCGACTATGGCTACACCTTC. Its protein product is CASSPGTLDYGYTF.